The T cell receptor (beta chain) described here comes from a study of vaccination and CD4 T cells after COVID-19. Study-level information: Cultures designated as controls were supplied with a CEFX pool, an HIV-1 Nef pool, or no peptide. Study-wide findings and caveats: Analysis of convalescent patients found that 304 of 307 vaccine-specific clones were spike mono-reactive.

On this clonotype: No antigen is known for it.

Oncomine TCR Beta short-read sequencing was applied to DNA from cultured CD4+ T cells. Cultures of CD4+ T cells served as the source for extracting genomic DNA. TCRdb fed the PCR reads into MiXCR, producing one record per CDR3 protein. The data contain 10,000 to 15,000 distinct CDR3 sequences, roughly 32% of them singletons. This CDR3 is built from 16 residues. The V end was cut by 7 bases, the J end by 0 bases, with 19 bases between. Germline lookup yields CDR1 SNHLY and CDR2 FYNNEI. Treatment of the sample: roughly nine-day PBMC culture with coronavirus spike peptide pools or control peptides (ViraFEST assay).

Sequenced input: cultured CD4+ T cells from blood. This receptor was taken from a human donor with COVID-19. This chain joins TRBV2 and TRBJ2-7; possibly TRBD1 for D (5 bases). CDR3 DNA: TGTGCCAGCACATTCGGGCGGACAATCAGCTCCTACGAGCAGTACTTC. It codes for CASTFGRTISSYEQYF.